The 13 T cell receptor beta chains given below trace back to one sample, sequenced in a study of T cell repertoires in cytomegalovirus infection. MiXCR, applied by TCRdb to the reads, yields one record per CDR3 protein. The sample has roughly 190,000 distinct CDR3 sequences; about a tenth are singletons. The sequencing sample was made of PBMCs. The receptors were sampled from a human donor in good health (CMV status not recorded). Some clones in this sample may be carry-over from other donors' samples.

Only a few counts were recorded for this clonotype. The gene calls are TRBV9 and TRBJ1-1; no definite D call. Trimming stripped 2 bases from V and 3 bases from J, with 11 bases between. Germline V gives CDR1 SGDLS, CDR2 YYNGEE. CDR3 length: 14 residues. The CDR3 sequence is CASSVSPADTEAFF. The CDR3 nucleotides read TGTGCCAGCAGCGTTTCCCCCGCGGACACTGAAGCTTTCTTT.

This clonotype was detected ten times or more. The V call is TRBV3-1, the J call TRBJ2-1; 9 bases map to TRBD2. This CDR3 spans 16 amino acids. Per germline, CDR1 LGHDT and CDR2 YNNKEL (reference sequence). After removal of 1 base from V and 5 bases from J, the junction contained 6 bases not matched to a gene. CDR3 sequence (DNA): TGTGCCAGCAGCCAAGTACTAGCGGGTACCCACAATGAGCAGTTCTTC. Translating gives CASSQVLAGTHNEQFF.

This rearrangement joins TRBV29-1 to TRBJ2-7; 9 positions agree with TRBD1. CDR3 length: 13 amino acids. V lost 0 bases to trimming and J lost 3 bases; unmatched junction nucleotides: 0. The germline V gene encodes CDR1 SQVTM and CDR2 ANQGSEA. The CDR3 DNA follows: TGCAGCGTTGAAGAGGACAGGGGCTACGAGCAGTACTTC. This codes for CSVEEDRGYEQYF.

V usage is TRBV20-1 and J usage is TRBJ2-5, with D hard to call. The length of the CDR3 is 14 residues. Germline CDR1 and CDR2: DFQATT and SNEGSKA (reference sequence). V was cut by 3 bases and J by 3 bases, with 14 bases left in between. The CDR3 region is CSASSFQVKETQYF. Written as DNA, the CDR3 is TGCAGTGCTAGTTCGTTCCAAGTAAAAGAGACCCAGTACTTC.

This clonotype was counted ten times or more. The rearrangement links TRBV7-2 to TRBJ2-5; 14 positions match TRBD2. The germline V gene encodes CDR1 SGHTA and CDR2 FQGNSA. Unmatched junction bases numbered 23, after V lost 5 bases and J lost 3 bases. This CDR3 is built from 22 residues. For the CDR3, the DNA is TGTGCCAGCAGCCAGTGGGGGGGACTAGCGGGAGCAAGGTTGGGCAAAAAAGAGACCCAGTACTTC. Protein product: CASSQWGGLAGARLGKKETQYF.

This clonotype was found many times. The chain carries TRBV6-1 and TRBJ2-5; D is unresolved. The germline V and J ends were trimmed by 10 bases and 0 bases, with 12 bases remaining between them. Germline values: CDR1 MNHNS, CDR2 SASEGT. This CDR3 has 13 amino acids. The CDR3 loop reads CATAGRDQETQYF. For the CDR3, the DNA is TGTGCCACCGCAGGACGGGACCAAGAGACCCAGTACTTC.

This clonotype was observed a few times. V and J are TRBV10-3 and TRBJ2-7; D is possibly TRBD2 (5 bases). The germline gives CDR1 ENHRY, CDR2 SYGVKD. The CDR3 spans 14 residues. V was cut by 5 bases and J by 4 bases, with 15 bases left in between. As DNA, the CDR3 is TGTGCCATCAGTCAAGGAGGCGAGTTATACGAGCAGTACTTC. Protein sequence: CAISQGGELYEQYF.

This clonotype was picked up many times. This sequence joins TRBV7-2 and TRBJ1-6, with D tentatively TRBD1 (5 bases). V shed 6 bases and J shed 10 bases, with 19 bases lying between them. There are 15 residues in the CDR3. Germline V gene sequence: CDR1 SGHTA, CDR2 FQGNSA. CDR3 nucleotide sequence: TGTGCCAGCAGTTACACCCGACAGAACTTATCACCCCTCCACTTT. Translating gives CASSYTRQNLSPLHF.

This clonotype came up many times. The V and J genes are TRBV7-8 and TRBJ2-1, with 12 bases that match TRBD2. V lost 1 base, J lost 10 bases, and 17 bases stayed unmatched. This CDR3 spans 19 amino acids. Germline V gene sequence: CDR1 SGHVS, CDR2 FQNEAQ. The DNA of the CDR3 is TGTGCCAGCAGCTTAGGCTCCTCACTTCGACTAGCGGGAGATAAGGAGCAGTTCTTC. Translated, it gives CASSLGSSLRLAGDKEQFF.

This clonotype was counted many times. The chain has TRBV7-2 and TRBJ1-1; 10 bases are a match to TRBD1. The CDR3 spans 12 residues. Trimming cost V 3 bases and J 8 bases; bases outside gene matches: 0. Germline V gene sequence: CDR1 SGHTA, CDR2 FQGNSA. The DNA of the CDR3 is TGTGCCAGCAGCTTGACAGGGGGCGAAGCTTTCTTT. Its protein is CASSLTGGEAFF.

This clonotype was recorded many times. The chain carries TRBV19 and TRBJ2-1; TRBD2 might be the D (6 bases). Germline CDR1 LNHDA, CDR2 SQIVND (reference sequence). V was cut by 7 bases and J by 4 bases, with 17 bases left in between. The CDR3 loop spans 15 amino acids. Here the CDR3 reads CASMELASHYNEQFF. The DNA for the CDR3 is TGTGCCAGTATGGAACTAGCCTCCCATTACAATGAGCAGTTCTTC. Complete variable domain (other parts from reference TRBV19 and TRBJ2-1): DGGITQSPKYLFRKEGQNVTLSCEQNLNHDAMYWYRQDPGQGLRLIYYSQIVNDFQKGDIAEGYSVSREKKESFPLTVTSAQKNPTAFYLCASMELASHYNEQFFGPGTRLTVL.

This clonotype has ten or more counts. V is TRBV7-2 and J is TRBJ2-6; D might be TRBD2 (6 bases). The germline V and J ends were trimmed by 3 bases and 1 base, with 19 bases remaining between them. Germline V CDR1 and CDR2: SGHTA, FQGNSA. The CDR3 has 19 amino acids. CDR3 sequence reads: CASSLQRAQLISGANVLTF. The CDR3 region has the DNA TGTGCCAGCAGCTTGCAGCGGGCTCAGTTAATATCTGGGGCCAACGTCCTGACTTTC.

A note on this clonotype: Possible read error: a much larger clone is one base away. The genes are TRBV6-4 and TRBJ2-5; no firm D call. CDR1 MRHNA and CDR2 SNTAGT come from the germline V gene. This CDR3 region has 15 residues. DNA for the CDR3: TGTGCCAGCAGCTGGGAAGACTTTGAACAAGAGACCCAGTGCTTC. Translating gives CASSWEDFEQETQCF.